This entry features one T cell receptor (beta chain) sequence. What it recognizes is unknown. These data originate in a study of cytomegalovirus exposure and HLA in healthy donors. Whole-study context: A later analysis reported the roughly 120 validation repertoires used the same platform as the approximately 660 first-cohort repertoires. Overall study findings and caveats: Most TCR sequences showed up rarely, but some public TCRs showed up in many donors. In vitro, three CMV-associated chains proved specific for CMV antigens.

CDR1 and CDR2 (germline): MNHEY, SMNVEV (reference sequence). This CDR3 has 11 residues. V lost 7 bases and J lost 8, with 11 bases in between. The method was immunoSEQ multiplex PCR; TCRdb's version includes in-frame clones alone and lacks a portion of them. The repertoire holds 150,000 to 200,000 clones, around 86% seen once, with roughly 2.5% in the top ten. The rearrangement joins TRBV27 to TRBJ1-2; no clear D. The sequencing sample was made of PBMCs. The source is a man aged 18 to 30 in good health and CMV-seropositive. The CDR3 nucleotides read TGTGCCAGCATGGGGTGGGAGGGCTACACCTTC. Its protein product is CASMGWEGYTF.